These 20 T cell receptor beta chains were sequenced from one sample in a study of tumor-infiltrating lymphocytes in primary liver carcinoma. For each extraction, RNA and DNA were obtained together from approximately 20-30 mg of unsorted bulk tissue. TCR beta cDNA came from approximately 490 ng total RNA, primed with a constant-region primer. For TCR beta, libraries were produced by three nested multiplex PCR rounds using slightly modified ARM-PCR. Primers for the first two PCR rounds were TRBV1-TRBV30 forward primers and a C-beta reverse primer (about 9 cycles per round). In TCRdb, the multiplex PCR reads were re-called with MiXCR into one record per CDR3 protein. The top ten hold roughly a fifth of the sample, which has 90,000 to 140,000 distinct CDR3 sequences, around 80% seen once. Sequencing used liver tumor tissue from sampling region 3. The subset was: tumor region T3, left-lateral pole. The receptors were sampled from a man aged 35-49 years with primary liver carcinoma and hepatitis B virus infection.

With regard to this clonotype: A junction boundary mismatches the germline segment, possibly from a read error. This sequence joins TRBV6-5 and TRBJ1-2; D might be TRBD1 (6 bases). The CDR3 has 13 residues. In germline, CDR1 is MNHEY, CDR2 SVGAGI. The CDR3 reads CASSTGINYDYTF. The DNA for the CDR3 is TGTGCCAGCAGTACAGGGATTAACTATGACTACACCTTC.

With respect to this clonotype: Possible read error: a much larger clone is one base away. The CDR3 spells CSAPHGGLDKQYF. CDR3 in DNA: TGCAGTGCTCCCCACGGGGGGCTGGATAAGCAGTATTTT. The J gene is TRBJ2-3, the V gene TRBV20-1, with D perhaps TRBD2 (7 bases). This CDR3 comprises 13 residues. CDR1 and CDR2 from the germline V gene are DFQATT and SNEGSKA (reference sequence).

This clonotype came up once. The junction does not match germline at one end; this may be a read error. The V and J genes are TRBV4-2 and TRBJ1-2; D is ambiguous. This CDR3 region has 14 residues. Looked up from germline, CDR1 is LGHNA and CDR2 is YNFKEQ. The CDR3 spells CASKALDGNYGYIF. CDR3 DNA: TGTGCCAGCAAGGCCCTTGATGGGAACTATGGCTACATCTTC.

Concerning this clonotype: One junction end does not reproduce the germline sequence, and a read error may be involved. The CDR3 protein is CATKASGIVGELLF. The CDR3 DNA reads TGCGCCACTAAGGCTAGCGGGATCGTCGGGGAGCTTCTTTTT. This sequence joins TRBV10-1 and TRBJ2-2; TRBD2 matches at 9 bases. Germline V gene data show CDR1 as WNHNN and CDR2 as SYGVQD (reference sequence). The CDR3 loop spans 14 amino acids.

Worth noting for this clonotype: A read error may produce the germline difference seen at one junction end. The chain carries TRBV5-5 and TRBJ1-1; no clear D gene. The CDR3 has 13 residues. CDR1 and CDR2 from the germline V gene are SGHKS and YYEKEE (reference sequence). This CDR3 is CVSSQTRSTEAFF. The CDR3 bases are TGTGTCAGCAGCCAGACAAGGAGCACTGAAGCTTTCTTT.

Note on this clonotype: A junction end diverges from the germline sequence, so it may reflect a read error. The J gene is TRBJ1-5, the V gene TRBV2, with a weak D call TRBD1 (6 bases). The germline V gene encodes CDR1 SNHLY and CDR2 FYNNEI. The CDR3 has 14 residues. The CDR3 loop is CGSSKGGANQPQHF. CDR3 DNA: TGTGGCAGCAGTAAGGGGGGGGCGAATCAGCCCCAGCATTTT.

This chain links TRBV5-4 with TRBJ2-5; maybe TRBD2 (6 bases). Trimming pared 4 bases from V and 5 bases from J, leaving 18 bases between. Germline V gene lookup returns CDR1 SGHNT and CDR2 YYREEE (reference sequence). CDR3 length: 15 amino acids. Written as DNA, the CDR3 is TGTGCCAGCAGCCTTTCCGGGACTTGTTTTGAGACCCAGTACTTC. Its translation: CASSLSGTCFETQYF.

This chain links TRBV6-1 with TRBJ2-3; D unclear. The CDR3 extends over 15 amino acids. CDR1 is MNHNS, CDR2 SASEGT, per germline. Trimming left V 1 base short and J 2 bases short, with 10 bases between. The CDR3 here is CASSEGSWLTDTQYF. The CDR3 bases are TGTGCCAGCAGTGAAGGTAGCTGGCTCACAGATACGCAGTATTTT.

This clonotype was picked up one time. This chain joins TRBV4-1 and TRBJ2-7, with 7 bases fitting TRBD2. Trimming took 11 bases from V and 0 from J; bases not matched to a gene: 13. The CDR3 extends over 15 amino acids. Per the germline V gene, CDR1 is MGHRA and CDR2 is YSYEKL. CDR3 sequence: CACSQTSDSSYEQYF. DNA for the CDR3: TGCGCCTGTAGCCAAACTAGCGATAGCTCCTACGAGCAGTACTTC.

Turning to this clonotype: Relative to the germline gene, one junction end is altered; a read error may explain this. The chain employs TRBV7-9 and TRBJ2-5; D is possibly TRBD1 (5 bases). The CDR3 extends over 14 amino acids. Germline V gives CDR1 SEHNR, CDR2 FQNEAQ (reference sequence). As DNA, the CDR3 is TGTGCCAGCAGCTTATCCAGGGAAGAAGAGAGCCAGTACTTC. It encodes CASSLSREEESQYF.

The gene calls are TRBV5-5 and TRBJ2-3; D perhaps matches TRBD1 (6 bases). CDR1 and CDR2 from the germline V gene are SGHKS and YYEKEE (reference sequence). Between the trimmed V and J ends, which lost 8 bases and 7 bases, there was a span of 26 bases. There are 16 residues in the CDR3. CDR3 region: CARSPGLITGTYTQYF. The CDR3 region has the DNA TGTGCCAGGAGTCCCGGACTCATCACTGGGACATATACGCAGTATTTT.

This chain uses TRBV18 with TRBJ1-6, with 8 bases lining up with TRBD1. The V gene's germline CDR1 is KGHSH and CDR2 LQKENI. The CDR3 is made up of 14 amino acids. V lost 5 bases to trimming and J lost 9 bases; unmatched junction nucleotides: 6. The CDR3 DNA reads as TGTGCCAGCTCATCCGGGACAGGAGCTTCACCCCTCCACTTT. The encoded protein is CASSSGTGASPLHF.

As for this clonotype: The junction differs from germline at one of its ends, possibly a read error. V is TRBV12-3 or TRBV12-4 and J is TRBJ2-1, with D perhaps matching TRBD2 (5 bases). The CDR3 has 15 residues. Written as DNA, the CDR3 is TGTGCCAGCAGTTTAGAGGGAGAGCGCTACAATGAACAGTTCTTC. Protein sequence: CASSLEGERYNEQFF.

With respect to this clonotype: The junction shows a germline mismatch at one end, possibly a read error. This rearrangement joins TRBV4-1 to TRBJ2-2; a weak D match, TRBD2 (5 bases). In germline, CDR1 is MGHRA, CDR2 YSYEKL. The CDR3 length is 15 residues. The CDR3 DNA sequence: TGCGCCAGCAGCCAAGGGGTCGTAGTTACCGGGGAGCTGTTATTT. Its translation: CASSQGVVVTGELLF.

Of note for this clonotype: The DNA is left out, because the CDR3 cannot be placed on it with certainty; the CDR3 is given as TCRdb lists it. The chain has TRBV28 and TRBJ2-6. Germline V gives CDR1 MDHEN, CDR2 SYDVKM. The CDR3 extends over 15 residues, inclusive of both ends. The CDR3 protein is CASSSVASGANVLTF.

V gene TRBV29-1 combines with J gene TRBJ2-5, with 13 bases fitting TRBD2. The CDR3 extends over 15 amino acids. Trimming took 4 bases from V and 9 from J; bases not matched to a gene: 11. Per germline, CDR1 SQVTM and CDR2 ANQGSEA. This CDR3 is CSVGGTSGNREAQYF. The DNA for the CDR3 is TGCAGCGTTGGTGGGACTAGCGGGAATAGGGAGGCCCAGTACTTC. The full variable domain, completed using reference TRBV29-1 and TRBJ2-5, is SAVISQKPSRDICQRGTSLTIQCQVDSQVTMMFWYRQQPGQSLTLIATANQGSEATYESGFVIDKFPISRPNLTFSTLTVSNMSPEDSSIYLCSVGGTSGNREAQYFGPGTRLLVL.

Remarks on this clonotype: At one of its ends the junction is not consistent with the germline gene, which may arise from a read error. The gene calls are TRBV29-1 and TRBJ1-2; D is perhaps TRBD1 (5 bases). Germline V gene lookup returns CDR1 SQVTM and CDR2 ANQGSEA. The CDR3 is 12 amino acids. The CDR3 nucleotides read TGCGGCGTTATGACAGTCGTATATGGCTACACCTTC. Encoded protein: CGVMTVVYGYTF.

In this sample, this clonotype turned up a few times. The gene calls are TRBV9 and TRBJ2-3; the D gene is possibly TRBD2 (6 bases). The CDR3 runs 17 residues. Looked up from germline, CDR1 is SGDLS and CDR2 is YYNGEE. The V gene lost 5 bases and the J gene lost 1 base, with 20 bases spanning the gap. CDR3 loop: CASSFAGTRRRTDTQYF. The CDR3 DNA sequence: TGTGCCAGCAGTTTTGCCGGGACTCGAAGACGCACAGATACGCAGTATTTT.

Worth noting for this clonotype: The junction and the germline gene differ at one end; a read error may be behind it. The V and J genes are TRBV29-1 and TRBJ1-1, with unresolved D. This CDR3 has 15 residues. From germline, CDR1 is SQVTM and CDR2 ANQGSEA. CDR3: CSTVVVEGLNTEAFF. CDR3 sequence (DNA): TGCAGCACCGTTGTTGTAGAGGGCTTGAACACGGAAGCTTTCTTT. Full variable domain (missing parts from reference TRBV29-1 and TRBJ1-1): SAVISQKPSRDICQRGTSLTIQCQVDSQVTMMFWYRQQPGQSLTLIATANQGSEATYESGFVIDKFPISRPNLTFSTLTVSNMSPEDSSIYLCSTVVVEGLNTEAFFGQGTRLTVV.

About this clonotype: One junction end does not reproduce the germline sequence, and a read error may be involved. This chain links TRBV5-1 with TRBJ2-7, with TRBD2 matching over 9 bases. Germline CDR1 SGHRS, CDR2 YFSETQ. The CDR3 spans 18 residues. The CDR3 coding sequence is TGCGCCAGCAGCTTCAGGACTAGCGTAACTGGGGGAAGATACGAGCAATACTTC. As protein: CASSFRTSVTGGRYEQYF.